This record covers a single T cell receptor (beta chain). Trimming pared 5 bases from V and 4 bases from J, leaving 12 bases between. CDR3 length equals 14 residues. Germline values: CDR1 SGHVS, CDR2 FNYEAQ. The sample originates from a study of blood T cell repertoires in COVID-19. The wider study: The study drew acute and convalescent COVID-19 samples from the United States, Italy and Spain. Sample material is recorded as cDNA or gDNA derived from T cells, B-cell-depleted T cells, or PBMCs.

Source study methods: Estimated nucleated cell counts came from reference gene primer amplification. TCRdb keeps only in-frame clones here, not all; method: immunoSEQ multiplex PCR. From that table come the V and J calls and clone size; the DNA was used to work out D and trimming. The data contain some 210,000 clones, roughly nine tenths of them seen just once; the ten biggest clones take up 1% to 1.5%. The TCR comes from a man younger than 45 with acute or convalescent COVID-19. Sample: peripheral blood. J is TRBJ1-5 and V is TRBV7-6; D is ambiguous. The CDR3 nucleotides are TGTGCCAGCAGCCTCCGCGGGTTTAATCAGCCCCAGCATTTT. It codes for CASSLRGFNQPQHF.